The TCR beta chain under discussion was sequenced for a study of blood T cell repertoires in COVID-19. Study details: Sources were T cells, B-cell-depleted T cells, or PBMCs; the material itself was cDNA or gDNA.

Produced via immunoSEQ multiplex PCR; TCRdb's table is partial and in-frame only. The repertoire holds around 76,000 clones, with 85% as singletons. Trimming removed 1 base from V and 8 bases from J, with 9 bases in between. Germline CDR1 is MGHRA and CDR2 is YSYEKL. This CDR3 is 13 amino acids long. What was sequenced was peripheral blood. This chain links TRBV4-1 with TRBJ1-5; maybe TRBD1 (5 bases). This sequence was found in a man of 80 years or more with acute or convalescent COVID-19. The CDR3 region has the DNA TGCGCCAGCAGCCAAGCTGTACAGGAGCCCCAGCATTTT. Residues: CASSQAVQEPQHF.